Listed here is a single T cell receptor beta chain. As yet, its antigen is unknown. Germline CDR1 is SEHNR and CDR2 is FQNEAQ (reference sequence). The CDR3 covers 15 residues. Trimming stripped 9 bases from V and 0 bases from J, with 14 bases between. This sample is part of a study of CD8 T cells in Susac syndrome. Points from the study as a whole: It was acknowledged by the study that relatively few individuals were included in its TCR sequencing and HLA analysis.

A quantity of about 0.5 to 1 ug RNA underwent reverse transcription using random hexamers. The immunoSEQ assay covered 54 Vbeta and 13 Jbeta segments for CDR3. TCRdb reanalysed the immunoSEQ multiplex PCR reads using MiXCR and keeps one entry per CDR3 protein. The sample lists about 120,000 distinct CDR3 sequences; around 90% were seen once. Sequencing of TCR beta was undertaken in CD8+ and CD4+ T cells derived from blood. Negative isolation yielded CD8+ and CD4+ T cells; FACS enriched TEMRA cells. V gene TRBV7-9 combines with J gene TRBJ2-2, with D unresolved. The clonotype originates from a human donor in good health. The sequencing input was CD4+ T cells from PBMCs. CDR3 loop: CASPVGPANTGELFF. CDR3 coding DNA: TGTGCCAGTCCCGTCGGGCCAGCGAACACCGGGGAGCTGTTTTTT.